The 5 T cell receptor beta chains listed next were all sequenced from one sample in a study of blood T cell repertoires in COVID-19. The method was immunoSEQ multiplex PCR; TCRdb's version includes in-frame clones alone and lacks a portion of them. The table records tens of thousands of clones, 70% to 85% of them present only once. The sequencing sample was made of peripheral blood. The receptors stem from a woman aged 55 to 70 with acute or convalescent COVID-19.

The chain links TRBV7-2 to TRBJ1-5; the D is unclear. This CDR3 spans 15 amino acids. Germline-derived CDR1 and CDR2 are SGHTA and FQGNSA. The V end lost 4 bases, the J end lost 3 bases, and 13 bases lay between the germline ends. CDR3 DNA sequence: TGTGCCAGCAGCTCCCGGGAAGGCCCCAATCAGCCCCAGCATTTT. This sequence encodes CASSSREGPNQPQHF.

The chain carries TRBV2 and TRBJ1-2; D is perhaps TRBD1 (5 bases). The V end was cut by 2 bases, the J end by 8 bases, with 12 bases between. From germline, CDR1 is SNHLY and CDR2 FYNNEI. The CDR3 contains 13 residues. CDR3 coding DNA: TGTGCCAGCAGTGAATCGGGGGTTTGGGGCTACACCTTC. Translated: CASSESGVWGYTF. The full variable domain, rest sourced from reference TRBV2 and TRBJ1-2, is EPEVTQTPSHQVTQMGQEVILRCVPISNHLYFYWYRQILGQKVEFLVSFYNNEISEKSEIFDDQFSVERPDGSNFTLKIRSTKLEDSAMYFCASSESGVWGYTFGSGTRLTVV.

This rearrangement joins TRBV19 to TRBJ2-7; a possible D gene is TRBD2 (7 bases). This CDR3 contains 14 residues. CDR1 and CDR2 (germline): LNHDA, SQIVND (reference sequence). The V end was cut by 2 bases, the J end by 3 bases, with 11 bases between. In nucleotides, the CDR3 is TGTGCCAGTAGTATAAGGGGGGGCGACTACGAGCAGTACTTC. It yields the protein CASSIRGGDYEQYF.

The V and J genes are TRBV9 and TRBJ2-7, with 8 bases aligning to TRBD1. V dropped 0 bases and J dropped 2; count of bases not matched to a gene: 4. This CDR3 spans 15 amino acids. The germline V gene encodes CDR1 SGDLS and CDR2 YYNGEE. In nucleotides, the CDR3 is TGTGCCAGCAGCGTAGGGACAGGGATTACCTACGAGCAGTACTTC. Protein sequence: CASSVGTGITYEQYF.

The chain employs TRBV7-9 and TRBJ1-2; perhaps TRBD1 as D (6 bases). Looked up from germline, CDR1 is SEHNR and CDR2 is FQNEAQ (reference sequence). Trimming removed 6 bases at V and 4 bases at J, with 15 bases between. The CDR3 extends over 14 amino acids. The CDR3 is CASRISTDSYGYTF. DNA of the CDR3: TGTGCCAGCAGGATCTCAACGGACAGCTATGGCTACACCTTC.